This is a list of T cell receptor beta chains from one sample in a study of T-cell memory formation after mild COVID-19. TCRdb ran MiXCR on the 5' RACE reads and lists one entry per CDR3 protein. The data show around 300,000 distinct CDR3 sequences, 10% to 15% seen once. Material: PBMCs or a T cell subset sorted from them (not recorded which). The source is a young man who had mild COVID-19 (a few samples of this study predate the infection). Cell type and time point are not known. Each CDR3 is given with its conserved first and last residue. Fields, in order: clone size, D gene, J gene, V gene, CDR3 DNA, CDR3 protein. D genes are given only for firm matches. A clone size is listed for some rows: how often the clone was seen (once, few, many), or a class if it is expanded.

clone size: many; D gene: -; J gene: TRBJ2-7; V gene: TRBV4-1; CDR3 DNA: TGCGCCAGCAGCCTTGAGGGGGAGCAGTACTTC; CDR3 protein: CASSLEGEQYF
clone size: few; D gene: -; J gene: TRBJ2-3; V gene: TRBV6-5; CDR3 DNA: TGTGCCAGCAGTTATATTTCCACTAGCACAGATACGCAGTATTTT; CDR3 protein: CASSYISTSTDTQYF
clone size: many; D gene: TRBD1; J gene: TRBJ1-2; V gene: TRBV4-1; CDR3 DNA: TGCGCCAGCAGCCAACCGGGACAGGGGAGGTATGGCTACACCTTC; CDR3 protein: CASSQPGQGRYGYTF
clone size: many; D gene: -; J gene: TRBJ1-6; V gene: TRBV7-9; CDR3 DNA: TGTGCCAGCAGCTCCGTGGGGGAACGGGATAATTCACCCCTCCACTTT; CDR3 protein: CASSSVGERDNSPLHF
clone size: many; D gene: TRBD2; J gene: TRBJ2-1; V gene: TRBV20-1; CDR3 DNA: TGCAGTGCTAGAGAGACGGGGGGGAGGGACAATGAGCAGTTCTTC; CDR3 protein: CSARETGGRDNEQFF
clone size: -; D gene: -; J gene: TRBJ2-5; V gene: TRBV7-9; CDR3 DNA: TGTGCCAGCAGCTCCTCCAGTGGGACCCAGTACTTC; CDR3 protein: CASSSSSGTQYF
clone size: -; D gene: -; J gene: TRBJ1-2; V gene: TRBV3-1; CDR3 DNA: TGTGCCAGCAGCCAAGAAAGGCAGGCCTATGGCTACACCTTC; CDR3 protein: CASSQERQAYGYTF
clone size: few; D gene: -; J gene: TRBJ1-1; V gene: TRBV5-1; CDR3 DNA: TGCGCCAGCAGCCCGTGGTGGGGGAACACTGAAGCTTTCTTT; CDR3 protein: CASSPWWGNTEAFF
clone size: -; D gene: -; J gene: TRBJ1-6; V gene: TRBV7-9; CDR3 DNA: TGTGCCAGCAGCCCGGCCGGGTTGGCCTATAATTCACCCCTCCACTTT; CDR3 protein: CASSPAGLAYNSPLHF
clone size: few; D gene: -; J gene: TRBJ1-2; V gene: TRBV20-1; CDR3 DNA: TGCAGTGCTAGAGCGTGGGGAACAGGAGGCCCCCAGACTTATGGCTACACCTTC; CDR3 protein: CSARAWGTGGPQTYGYTF
clone size: -; D gene: -; J gene: TRBJ1-2; V gene: TRBV28; CDR3 DNA: TGTGCCAGCAGGGACACGCCCGGCTACACCTTC; CDR3 protein: CASRDTPGYTF
clone size: few; D gene: -; J gene: TRBJ1-6; V gene: TRBV12-3/TRBV12-4; CDR3 DNA: TGTGCCAGCAGTTCTGACGGGGCTAATTCACCCCTCCACTTT; CDR3 protein: CASSSDGANSPLHF
clone size: -; D gene: -; J gene: TRBJ2-6; V gene: TRBV6-6; CDR3 DNA: TGTGCCGGAGGTAGTGGGGCCAACGTCCTGACTTTC; CDR3 protein: CAGGSGANVLTF
clone size: -; D gene: TRBD1; J gene: TRBJ1-2; V gene: TRBV5-1; CDR3 DNA: TGCGCCAGCAGCTTACAGGGGGCTTTAGGGGAAAATGGCTACACCTTC; CDR3 protein: CASSLQGALGENGYTF
clone size: few; D gene: -; J gene: TRBJ2-3; V gene: TRBV7-2; CDR3 DNA: TGTGCCTCCAAGGCTGCGGGGATAGATACGCAGTATTTT; CDR3 protein: CASKAAGIDTQYF
clone size: -; D gene: TRBD1; J gene: TRBJ2-7; V gene: TRBV12-3/TRBV12-4; CDR3 DNA: TGTGCCAGCACCGTCGGACAGGGGGTAGTCGAGCAGTACTTC; CDR3 protein: CASTVGQGVVEQYF
clone size: few; D gene: -; J gene: TRBJ1-5; V gene: TRBV10-3; CDR3 DNA: TGTGCCATCAGTGAGTCTGAGGTCTCCTTGAATCAGCCCCAGCATTTT; CDR3 protein: CAISESEVSLNQPQHF
clone size: -; D gene: -; J gene: TRBJ1-2; V gene: TRBV12-3/TRBV12-4; CDR3 DNA: TGTGCCAGCAGCCCCTTAGGGGGGGGGACAATTAACTATGGCTACACCTTC; CDR3 protein: CASSPLGGGTINYGYTF
clone size: many; D gene: TRBD1; J gene: TRBJ1-1; V gene: TRBV11-2; CDR3 DNA: TGTGCCAGCAGCTATATATACAGGGGATTGACTGAAGCTTTCTTT; CDR3 protein: CASSYIYRGLTEAFF
clone size: -; D gene: TRBD1; J gene: TRBJ2-2; V gene: TRBV5-1; CDR3 DNA: TGCGCCAGCAGCATTCCGGGACAGGCCACCGGGGAGCTGTTTTTT; CDR3 protein: CASSIPGQATGELFF
clone size: -; D gene: -; J gene: TRBJ2-1; V gene: TRBV11-2; CDR3 DNA: TGTGCCAGCAGCTTATACCCCCAAGGCGGGGCAAGCTCCTACAATGAGCAGTTCTTC; CDR3 protein: CASSLYPQGGASSYNEQFF
clone size: few; D gene: -; J gene: TRBJ1-4; V gene: TRBV12-3/TRBV12-4; CDR3 DNA: TGTGCCAGCAGTTTTTCGGTAGTGGAGGAAAAACTGTTTTTT; CDR3 protein: CASSFSVVEEKLFF
clone size: few; D gene: -; J gene: TRBJ1-1; V gene: TRBV20-1; CDR3 DNA: TGCAGTGCTCCCCGTCGGCAGGGAGTTTGGTGGAGCACTGAAGCTTTCTTT; CDR3 protein: CSAPRRQGVWWSTEAFF
clone size: -; D gene: -; J gene: TRBJ2-2; V gene: TRBV9; CDR3 DNA: TGTGCCAGCAGCGTAGAGGCATCGAACACCGGGGAGCTGTTTTTT; CDR3 protein: CASSVEASNTGELFF